The clone carrying this T cell receptor (beta chain) was counted between two and nine times. This sample was taken from a study of CD8+ T cells in alopecia areata. Treatment defined: oral pan-JAK inhibitor, 5-10 mg twice daily. RNA extraction and reverse transcription yielded cDNA as sequencing template. Sequencing was performed with immunoSEQ multiplex PCR; in TCRdb, only in-frame clones are kept and a portion is missing. Of hundreds of thousands of clones listed, around two fifths are singletons. The CDR3 loop spans 17 amino acids. Trimming took off 1 base at V and 5 bases at J, with 18 bases between the two ends. The germline V gene has CDR1 SGHVS and CDR2 FNYEAQ.

The genes are TRBV7-6 and TRBJ2-1; no firm D call. This specimen consisted of CD4+ T cells sorted from blood, obtained at approximately week 31, from a patient treated with tofacitinib. The clonotype comes from a human donor with alopecia areata. The CDR3 DNA is TGTGCCAGCAGCTTAGGGTCGTCAGAATCGATCAACAATGAGCAGTTCTTC. It codes for CASSLGSSESINNEQFF.